This record concerns one T cell receptor beta chain sequence. Its antigen remains unidentified. Germline-derived CDR1 and CDR2 are SNHLY and FYNNEI. The CDR3 sequence is 15 residues long. The V and J ends lost 6 bases and 2 bases respectively, with 16 bases between them. This sample stems from a study of cytomegalovirus exposure and HLA in healthy donors. Study background: A prior study identified 110 million or so unique TCR beta sequences from about 200 million T cells.

Study results and caveats: Further analysis, carried out later, found HLA-associated TCR beta chains more clonally expanded than equally common other chains.

Both 60 Vbeta primers and 13 Jbeta primers went into the PCR. The repertoire was sequenced with immunoSEQ multiplex PCR; TCRdb's copy has only in-frame clones and lacks some. The repertoire holds about 160,000 clones, with 60% to 85% as singletons. The TCR originated in a woman in her 50s in good health and CMV-seropositive. Sequenced sample: PBMCs. V and J are TRBV2 and TRBJ1-1; possible D gene TRBD1, 5 bases. The CDR3 is CASRPVQGSNTEAFF. In DNA form, the CDR3 reads TGTGCCAGCAGGCCCGTGCAGGGATCAAACACTGAAGCTTTCTTT.